Listed below are T cell receptor beta chains from one sample, sequenced in a study of cytomegalovirus exposure and HLA in healthy donors. Sequencing was performed with immunoSEQ multiplex PCR; in TCRdb, only in-frame clones are kept and a portion is missing. Among roughly 120,000 clones, roughly 88% were seen once, and the ten largest hold over 4%. The sequencing input was PBMCs. These receptors all stem from a man aged 18 to 29 in good health and CMV-seronegative. CDR3s include the opening cysteine and the closing phenylalanine or tryptophan. D genes are given only for firm matches. Expanded clones are given a class, and other clones once, few, many or no size at all.

v_call	clone_size	j_call	d_call	cdr3_nt	cdr3_aa
TRBV7-2	NA	TRBJ1-3	NA	TGTGCCAGCAGCCCCCAGGGATACTCTGGAAACACCATATATTTT	CASSPQGYSGNTIYF
TRBV30	NA	TRBJ2-2	NA	TGTGCCTGGAGGGTCAATAGCAACACCGGGGAGCTGTTTTTT	CAWRVNSNTGELFF
TRBV27	NA	TRBJ1-5	TRBD1	TGTGCCAGCAGCCAAAGTCGACAGGGCTATCAGCCCCAGCATTTT	CASSQSRQGYQPQHF
TRBV6-1	NA	TRBJ2-2	TRBD2	TGTGCCAGCAGTGAAATGTTGGGAGGGCCCGGGGAGCTGTTTTTT	CASSEMLGGPGELFF
TRBV19	NA	TRBJ1-2	TRBD1	TGTGCCAGTAATAGGGACAGGGATAATGGCTACACCTTC	CASNRDRDNGYTF
TRBV19	NA	TRBJ2-7	TRBD1	TGTGCCAGTAGTATGGGACAGGGTCTGTACGAGCAGTACTTC	CASSMGQGLYEQYF
TRBV7-8	NA	TRBJ2-1	TRBD2	TGTGCCAGCAGCCTAGCGACTAGCGGGGGGGCACGAAATGAGCAGTTCTTC	CASSLATSGGARNEQFF
TRBV2	NA	TRBJ2-1	NA	TGTGCCAGCAGTGAACGCAGTTACAATGAGCAGTTCTTC	CASSERSYNEQFF
TRBV4-1	NA	TRBJ1-4	NA	TGCGCCAGCAGCCAAGCTAGGGGGTCGGGTGAAAAACTGTTTTTT	CASSQARGSGEKLFF
TRBV5-6	NA	TRBJ1-2	TRBD1	TGTGCCAGCAGCTTGTACGGACAGGGGGCGGGTGGCTACACCTTC	CASSLYGQGAGGYTF
TRBV19	NA	TRBJ1-2	NA	TGTGCCAGTAGTATAGTAGGAGTTGGTGGCTACACCTTC	CASSIVGVGGYTF
TRBV9	NA	TRBJ2-7	NA	TGTGCCAGCAGCGTAGGATCCGGGAACTACGAGCAGTACTTC	CASSVGSGNYEQYF
TRBV2	NA	TRBJ2-7	TRBD1	TGTGCCAGCAGTGGACAGGGGTCCGAGCAGTACTTC	CASSGQGSEQYF
TRBV19	NA	TRBJ1-1	TRBD1	TGTGCCAGTAGTATGGTGGCAGGGGGCGGCACTGAAGCTTTCTTT	CASSMVAGGGTEAFF
TRBV14	once	TRBJ1-5	NA	TGTGCCAGCAGCCAGACAGGCTTAGGGCCCCAGCATTTT	CASSQTGLGPQHF
TRBV2	NA	TRBJ2-7	NA	TGTGCCAGCAGTGAAGTACAGAACTACGAGCAGTACTTC	CASSEVQNYEQYF
TRBV27	NA	TRBJ2-7	TRBD2	TGTGCCAGCAGCCAAGGGGTAGCGGGGGTTAGCTCCTACGAGCAGTACTTC	CASSQGVAGVSSYEQYF
TRBV6-6	NA	TRBJ1-4	NA	TGTGCCAGCAGTTACTTTCAGGGTCATAATGAAAAACTGTTTTTT	CASSYFQGHNEKLFF
TRBV6-4	NA	TRBJ2-1	TRBD1	TGTGCCAGCAGTGACCTCGGACTCGGGACAGGGTCCAATGAGCAGTTCTTC	CASSDLGLGTGSNEQFF
TRBV6-5	few	TRBJ1-2	NA	TGTGCCAGCAGTTACACGAGGGGGAGCTATGGCTACACCTTC	CASSYTRGSYGYTF
TRBV6-5	NA	TRBJ1-2	NA	TGTGCCAGCAGTGAAAACAGCTATGGCTACACCTTC	CASSENSYGYTF
TRBV5-1	NA	TRBJ2-7	TRBD2	TGCGCCAGCAGCTTGGGGCCCGGACTAGCGGGAGTCTACGAGCAGTACTTC	CASSLGPGLAGVYEQYF
TRBV2	NA	TRBJ2-7	TRBD2	TGTGCCAGCGGGAGGGGCCACGAGCAGTACTTC	CASGRGHEQYF
TRBV19	few	TRBJ2-1	NA	TGTGCCAGTAGTATGCCCCCCCGAGGCGAGCAGTTCTTC	CASSMPPRGEQFF
TRBV30	NA	TRBJ2-5	TRBD2	TGTGCCTGGAGCTCCGGGAGGTCGGAGACCCAGTACTTC	CAWSSGRSETQYF
TRBV6-6	NA	TRBJ2-7	TRBD1	TGTGCCAGCAGTTACGACAGGGGGCCGTGCGAGCAGTACTTC	CASSYDRGPCEQYF
TRBV7-2	NA	TRBJ2-7	TRBD2	TGTGCCAGCAGCTTCAGCCTGACTAGCGTCTCATACGAGCAGTACTTC	CASSFSLTSVSYEQYF
TRBV19	NA	TRBJ2-2	NA	TGTGCCAGTAGTATTCTTATGAACACCGGGGAGCTGTTTTTT	CASSILMNTGELFF
TRBV30	NA	TRBJ2-1	NA	TGTGCCTGGAGTGTAGGGACTCGATGGGACAATGAGCAGTTCTTC	CAWSVGTRWDNEQFF
TRBV30	NA	TRBJ2-7	NA	TGTGCCTGGAGTGTACGGGGTCTTGCCTACGAGCAGTACTTC	CAWSVRGLAYEQYF
TRBV2	NA	TRBJ2-7	NA	TGTGCCAGCAGTGTGCGGCGGGGCTACGAGCAGTACTTC	CASSVRRGYEQYF
TRBV29-1	NA	TRBJ1-1	NA	TGCAGCGCCGTCAGGGGATCGGTGGGTATGAACACTGAAGCTTTCTTT	CSAVRGSVGMNTEAFF
TRBV2	NA	TRBJ1-2	NA	TGTGCCAGCATGGAAATGGGGCCCAATGGCTACACCTTC	CASMEMGPNGYTF
TRBV19	once	TRBJ2-5	TRBD1	TGTGCCAGTGCCGCGGACAGGAGACAAGAGACCCAGTACTTC	CASAADRRQETQYF
TRBV6-5	NA	TRBJ2-2	TRBD2	TGTGCCAGCCGTGGGAGGGACGCGAACACCGGGGAGCTGTTTTTT	CASRGRDANTGELFF
TRBV5-1	NA	TRBJ2-1	NA	TGCGCCAGCAGCTTGGCCCAGGGTGATGAGCAGTTCTTC	CASSLAQGDEQFF
TRBV13	NA	TRBJ2-7	TRBD1	TGTGCCAGCAGCTCCCCCCGGGACAGTGCCTACGAGCAGTACTTC	CASSSPRDSAYEQYF
TRBV2	NA	TRBJ2-1	TRBD2	TGTGCCAGCAGACCCGGGAGCGGGAGGGCCAGTTACAATGAGCAGTTCTTC	CASRPGSGRASYNEQFF
TRBV25-1	NA	TRBJ2-7	TRBD2	TGTGCCAGCAGTTTAGCGGGAGCCACCTACGAGCAGTACTTC	CASSLAGATYEQYF